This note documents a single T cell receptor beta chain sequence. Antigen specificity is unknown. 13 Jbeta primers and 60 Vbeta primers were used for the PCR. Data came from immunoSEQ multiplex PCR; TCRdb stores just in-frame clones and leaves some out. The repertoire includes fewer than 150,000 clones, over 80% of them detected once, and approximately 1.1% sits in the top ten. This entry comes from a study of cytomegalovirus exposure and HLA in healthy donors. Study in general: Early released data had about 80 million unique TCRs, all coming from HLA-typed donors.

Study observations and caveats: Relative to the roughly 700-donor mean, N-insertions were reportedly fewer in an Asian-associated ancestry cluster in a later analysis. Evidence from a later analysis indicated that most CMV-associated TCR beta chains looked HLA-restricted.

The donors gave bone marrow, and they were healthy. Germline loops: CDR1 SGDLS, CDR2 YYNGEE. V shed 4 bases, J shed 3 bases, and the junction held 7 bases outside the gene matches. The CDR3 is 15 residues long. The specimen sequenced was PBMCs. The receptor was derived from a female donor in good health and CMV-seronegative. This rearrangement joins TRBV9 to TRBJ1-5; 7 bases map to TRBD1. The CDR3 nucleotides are TGTGCCAGCAGCCCCCAAGGGACAGACAATCAGCCCCAGCATTTT. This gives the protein CASSPQGTDNQPQHF. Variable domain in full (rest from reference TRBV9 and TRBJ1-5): DSGVTQTPKHLITATGQRVTLRCSPRSGDLSVYWYQQSLDQGLQFLIQYYNGEERAKGNILERFSAQQFPDLHSELNLSSLELGDSALYFCASSPQGTDNQPQHFGDGTRLSIL.